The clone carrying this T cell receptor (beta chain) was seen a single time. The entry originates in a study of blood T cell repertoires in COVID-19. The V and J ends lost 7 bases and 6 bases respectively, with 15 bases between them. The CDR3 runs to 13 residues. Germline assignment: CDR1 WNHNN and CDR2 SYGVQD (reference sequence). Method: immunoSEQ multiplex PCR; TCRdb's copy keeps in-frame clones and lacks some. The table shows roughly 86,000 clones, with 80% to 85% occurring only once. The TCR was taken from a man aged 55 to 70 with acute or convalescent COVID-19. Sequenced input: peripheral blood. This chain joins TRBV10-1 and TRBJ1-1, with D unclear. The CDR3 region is CASTGSGSAEAFF. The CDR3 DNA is TGCGCCAGCACGGGGAGCGGCAGTGCTGAAGCTTTCTTT.